A single T cell receptor beta chain is shown here with its context. This entry comes from a study of blood T cell repertoires in COVID-19. In the original processing: Estimation of nucleated cell counts relied on the amplification of reference gene primers. The method was immunoSEQ multiplex PCR; TCRdb's version includes in-frame clones alone and lacks a portion of them. V and J calls and clone size are as listed in that table; D and trimming were resolved from the DNA. The data contain approximately 270,000 clones, roughly 88% of them seen just once; the ten biggest clones take up more than 4%. CDR3 length: 14 residues. The J segment lost 2 bases and the V segment lost 3 bases, leaving 3 bases of the junction unmatched. Germline V gene data show CDR1 as LNHNV and CDR2 as YYDKDF (reference sequence).

The rearrangement links TRBV15 to TRBJ2-7; TRBD1 matches at 8 bases. The TCR comes from a woman in her twenties or thirties who had recovered from COVID-19. Sample: PBMCs or T cells enriched from blood (not recorded which). The CDR3 nucleotides read TGTGCCACCAGCAGGGGACAGGACGCCTACGAGCAGTACTTC. This codes for CATSRGQDAYEQYF.